The rows below give T cell receptor beta chains drawn from one sample of a study of cytomegalovirus exposure and HLA in healthy donors. TCRdb's table, derived via immunoSEQ multiplex PCR, lists solely in-frame clones and lacks some. Of approximately 160,000 clones listed, around 72% were seen once; the top ten hold about 2.9%. Sequenced input: PBMCs. These receptors all come from a woman aged 50 to 60 in good health and CMV-seropositive. The CDR3 runs from the conserved cysteine through the conserved F or W. The D gene is left open where the match is weak. The size of a clone is reported for some rows only, either as once, few or many, or as a class for expanded clones.

size	D	V	J	CDR3	DNA
few	-	TRBV7-2	TRBJ2-7	CASSLELAGWYEQYF	TGTGCCAGCAGCTTAGAGTTGGCAGGGTGGTACGAGCAGTACTTC
-	TRBD2	TRBV19	TRBJ2-1	CASRKGGGSPQEQFF	TGTGCCAGTAGGAAGGGCGGGGGGTCCCCCCAGGAGCAGTTCTTC
-	TRBD2	TRBV5-1	TRBJ2-3	CASSLGTRGDTQYF	TGCGCCAGCAGCTTGGGGACTAGAGGAGATACGCAGTATTTT
-	-	TRBV5-1	TRBJ1-3	CASSLDRSNGNTIYF	TGCGCCAGCAGCTTGGACAGATCAAACGGAAACACCATATATTTT
once	-	TRBV7-6	TRBJ2-7	CASSLGAGVPHEQYF	TGTGCCAGCAGCTTAGGTGCAGGGGTGCCCCACGAGCAGTACTTC
-	-	TRBV7-9	TRBJ1-3	CASSRLYSGNTIYF	TGTGCCAGCAGCCGACTGTACTCTGGAAACACCATATATTTT
-	-	TRBV2	TRBJ2-1	CASSPFEANGQFF	TGTGCCAGCAGCCCCTTTGAGGCCAATGGGCAGTTCTTC
once	-	TRBV10-1	TRBJ2-4	CASRRPPGEPRNSQYF	TGCGCCAGCAGACGGCCCCCCGGTGAACCCCGAAACAGTCAGTACTTC
-	TRBD2	TRBV28	TRBJ2-7	CASTPGGASSYEQYF	TGTGCCAGCACCCCGGGAGGGGCCAGCTCCTACGAGCAGTACTTC
-	TRBD2	TRBV11-2	TRBJ2-1	CASSTWGGAGNEQFF	TGTGCCAGCAGCACTTGGGGGGGAGCAGGGAATGAGCAGTTCTTC
few	-	TRBV6-6	TRBJ2-5	CASSVGGSQETQYF	TGTGCCAGCAGTGTCGGCGGATCCCAAGAGACCCAGTACTTC
-	TRBD1	TRBV19	TRBJ1-1	CASTPDRDVVWGMNTEAFF	TGTGCCAGTACCCCAGACAGGGACGTAGTTTGGGGAATGAACACTGAAGCTTTCTTT
once	-	TRBV6-1	TRBJ2-7	CASGQTFLRFF	TGTGCCAGTGGACAGACCTTCCTCCGGTTCTTC
-	-	TRBV9	TRBJ2-7	CASSPPGTYNSYEQYF	TGTGCCAGCAGCCCTCCGGGAACTTATAACTCCTACGAGCAGTACTTC
-	-	TRBV5-1	TRBJ2-2	CASSLGAATGELFF	TGCGCCAGCAGCTTGGGGGCAGCCACCGGGGAGCTGTTTTTT
-	TRBD1	TRBV6-6	TRBJ2-3	CASGTGLTDTQYF	TGTGCCAGCGGGACAGGGCTCACAGATACGCAGTATTTT
-	-	TRBV5-8	TRBJ2-7	CASSLDSRNEQYF	TGTGCCAGCAGCTTGGATTCGCGGAACGAGCAGTACTTC
-	-	TRBV6-5	TRBJ2-7	CASRNKGAASYEQYF	TGTGCCAGCAGAAACAAAGGGGCGGCATCCTACGAGCAGTACTTC
-	-	TRBV7-8	TRBJ2-1	CASSPPGLGAYNEQFF	TGTGCCAGCAGCCCCCCAGGGTTAGGGGCCTACAATGAGCAGTTCTTC
-	-	TRBV5-4	TRBJ2-2	CASSLEGVRGELFF	TGTGCCAGCAGCTTAGAAGGGGTCCGAGGGGAGCTGTTTTTT
-	TRBD1	TRBV30	TRBJ1-2	CAWSPGPQGAGGYTF	TGTGCCTGGAGTCCAGGGCCCCAGGGGGCGGGGGGCTACACCTTC
-	TRBD2	TRBV27	TRBJ2-5	CASRTSVRETQYF	TGTGCCAGCAGAACTAGCGTAAGAGAGACCCAGTACTTC
-	TRBD2	TRBV27	TRBJ2-4	CASSFQGRVAGGPNIQYF	TGTGCCAGCAGTTTCCAGGGGCGAGTAGCGGGAGGGCCGAACATTCAGTACTTC
-	-	TRBV7-2	TRBJ1-2	CASSLALSPGGYTF	TGTGCCAGCAGCTTAGCGCTAAGTCCCGGTGGCTACACCTTC
-	TRBD2	TRBV5-1	TRBJ2-1	CASSLASTAGGGNEQFF	TGCGCCAGCAGCTTGGCGTCTACGGCGGGAGGGGGCAATGAGCAGTTCTTC
-	-	TRBV19	TRBJ2-3	CASSKTGGGGDTQYF	TGTGCCAGTAGTAAGACGGGAGGAGGGGGTGATACGCAGTATTTT
once	-	TRBV4-1	TRBJ2-1	CASSQEGTEQFF	TGCGCCAGCAGCCAAGAGGGCACTGAGCAGTTCTTC
-	TRBD1	TRBV6-5	TRBJ1-5	CASSLDRESNQPQHF	TGTGCCAGCAGCCTGGACAGGGAAAGCAATCAGCCCCAGCATTTT
few	-	TRBV5-1	TRBJ2-7	CASSLLQGSYEQYF	TGCGCCAGCAGCTTACTTCAGGGGTCCTACGAGCAGTACTTC
-	TRBD1	TRBV27	TRBJ1-2	CASSPDRGQSGYTF	TGTGCCAGCAGCCCCGACAGGGGACAGAGTGGCTACACCTTC
once	TRBD2	TRBV7-3	TRBJ2-1	CASSSAGGNEQFF	TGTGCCAGCAGCTCGGCGGGAGGGAATGAGCAATTCTTC
-	-	TRBV30	TRBJ1-1	CAWRGRGTLEAFF	TGTGCCTGGAGGGGCAGGGGTACCCTTGAAGCTTTCTTT
few	TRBD1	TRBV7-9	TRBJ2-1	CASSLGQGDEQFF	TGTGCCAGCAGCTTAGGACAGGGGGATGAGCAGTTCTTC
-	TRBD2	TRBV5-1	TRBJ2-1	CASSRAGTSPIEQFF	TGCGCCAGCAGCAGGGCCGGGACTAGCCCTATTGAGCAGTTCTTC
-	TRBD1	TRBV7-8	TRBJ2-3	CASSDRGLDTDTQYF	TGTGCCAGCAGCGACAGGGGGCTTGACACAGATACGCAGTATTTT
-	-	TRBV5-4	TRBJ2-3	CASSLGGVRTDTQYF	TGTGCCAGCAGCTTGGGGGGGGTGCGCACAGATACGCAGTATTTT
-	TRBD2	TRBV5-4	TRBJ2-1	CASSLGLANNEQFF	TGTGCCAGCAGCCTGGGACTAGCCAACAATGAGCAGTTCTTC
-	-	TRBV27	TRBJ2-6	CASSDSPSGANVLTF	TGTGCCAGCAGTGACAGCCCCTCTGGGGCCAACGTCCTGACTTTC
once	-	TRBV4-2	TRBJ2-7	CASSQGRVNEQYF	TGTGCCAGCAGCCAAGGTAGAGTTAACGAGCAGTACTTC
-	-	TRBV11-2	TRBJ1-6	CASSLVSSSPLHF	TGTGCCAGCAGCTTAGTGAGTAGTTCACCCCTCCACTTT
-	-	TRBV5-6	TRBJ2-3	CASSFGAAPGTDTQYF	TGTGCCAGCAGCTTTGGGGCCGCCCCTGGCACAGATACGCAGTATTTT
-	TRBD2	TRBV2	TRBJ2-3	CASTASGGAGTQYF	TGTGCCAGCACCGCCAGCGGGGGGGCGGGTACGCAGTATTTT
-	TRBD1	TRBV11-2	TRBJ2-7	CASSLGQGTPYEQYF	TGTGCCAGCAGCCTGGGACAGGGGACCCCCTACGAGCAGTACTTC
-	-	TRBV21-1	TRBJ2-7	CAGQGQGSYEQYF	TGTGCCGGCCAGGGACAGGGGAGCTACGAGCAGTACTTC
few	-	TRBV25-1	TRBJ1-1	CASRLTGNTEAFF	TGTGCCAGCAGATTAACAGGGAACACTGAAGCTTTCTTT
-	-	TRBV11-2	TRBJ1-1	CASSFWTATEAFF	TGTGCCAGCAGCTTCTGGACAGCCACTGAAGCTTTCTTT
-	TRBD2	TRBV5-1	TRBJ2-5	CASSTGTSGSETQYF	TGCGCCAGCAGCACCGGGACTAGCGGGAGTGAGACCCAGTACTTC
few	-	TRBV4-3	TRBJ1-4	CASSQVDSEKLFF	TGCGCCAGCAGCCAAGTGGACAGTGAAAAACTGTTTTTT
few	TRBD1	TRBV27	TRBJ1-2	CASRGQGISYGYTF	TGTGCCAGCCGGGGACAGGGTATTAGCTATGGCTACACCTTC
-	-	TRBV5-1	TRBJ1-1	CASSLDSPNTEAFF	TGCGCCAGCAGCTTGGACAGTCCGAACACTGAAGCTTTCTTT
-	TRBD1	TRBV7-9	TRBJ2-5	CSSSQTGGPGETQYF	TGTTCCAGCAGCCAGACAGGGGGACCAGGAGAGACCCAGTACTTC
-	-	TRBV29-1	TRBJ2-1	CSVRLVAPTYMGEQFF	TGCAGCGTTAGACTAGTTGCCCCCACATATATGGGTGAGCAGTTCTTC
-	TRBD1	TRBV6-5	TRBJ1-3	CASSLFTGALGTIYF	TGTGCCAGCAGTCTTTTCACAGGGGCTCTGGGCACCATATATTTT
-	-	TRBV19	TRBJ1-1	CASTAGVNTEAFF	TGTGCCAGCACCGCAGGGGTGAACACTGAAGCTTTCTTT